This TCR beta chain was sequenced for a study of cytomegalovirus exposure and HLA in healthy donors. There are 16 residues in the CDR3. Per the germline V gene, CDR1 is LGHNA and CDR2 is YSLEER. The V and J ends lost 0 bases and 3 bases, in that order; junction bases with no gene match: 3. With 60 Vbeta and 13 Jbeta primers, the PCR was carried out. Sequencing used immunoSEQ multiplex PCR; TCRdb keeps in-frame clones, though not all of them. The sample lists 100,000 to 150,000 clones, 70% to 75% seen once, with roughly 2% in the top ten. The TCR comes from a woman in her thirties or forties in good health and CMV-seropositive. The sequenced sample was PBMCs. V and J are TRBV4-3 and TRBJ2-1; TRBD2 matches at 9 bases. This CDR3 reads CASSQEPAGGYNEQFF. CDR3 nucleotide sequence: TGCGCCAGCAGCCAAGAGCCAGCGGGGGGCTACAATGAGCAGTTCTTC.